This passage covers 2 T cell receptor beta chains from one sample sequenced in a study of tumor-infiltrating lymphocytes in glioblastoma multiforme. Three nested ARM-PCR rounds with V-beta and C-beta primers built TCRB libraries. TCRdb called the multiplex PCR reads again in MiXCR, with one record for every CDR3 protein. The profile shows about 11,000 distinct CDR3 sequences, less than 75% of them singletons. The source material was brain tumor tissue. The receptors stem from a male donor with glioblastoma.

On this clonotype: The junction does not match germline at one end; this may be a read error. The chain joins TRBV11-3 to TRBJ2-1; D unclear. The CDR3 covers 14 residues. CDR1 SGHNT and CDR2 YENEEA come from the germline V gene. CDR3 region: CASSLAWAYNEQPF. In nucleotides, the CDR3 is TGTGCCAGCAGCTTAGCTTGGGCCTACAATGAGCAGCCCTTC. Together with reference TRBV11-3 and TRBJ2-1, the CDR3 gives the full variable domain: EAGVVQSPRYKIIEKKQPVAFWCNPISGHNTLYWYLQNLGQGPELLIRYENEEAVDDSQLPKDRFSAERLKGVDSTLKIQPAELGDSAVYLCASSLAWAYNEQPFGPGTRLTVL.

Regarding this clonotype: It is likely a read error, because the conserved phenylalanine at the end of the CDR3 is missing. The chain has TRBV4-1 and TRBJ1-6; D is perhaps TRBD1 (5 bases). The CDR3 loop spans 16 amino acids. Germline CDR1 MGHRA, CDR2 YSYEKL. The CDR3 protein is CATSQNESRDNSPLHI. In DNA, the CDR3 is TGCGCCACCAGCCAAAATGAAAGCAGGGATAATTCACCCCTCCACATT.